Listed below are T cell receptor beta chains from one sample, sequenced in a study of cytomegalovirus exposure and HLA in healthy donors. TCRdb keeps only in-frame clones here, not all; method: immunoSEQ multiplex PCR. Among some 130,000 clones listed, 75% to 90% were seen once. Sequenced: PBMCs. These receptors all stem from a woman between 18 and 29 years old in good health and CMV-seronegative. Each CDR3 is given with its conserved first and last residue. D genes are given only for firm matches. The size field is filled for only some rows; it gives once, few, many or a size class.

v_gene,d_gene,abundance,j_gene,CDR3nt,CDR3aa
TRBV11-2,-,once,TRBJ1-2,TGTGCCAGCAGCTTCGTTCCGGACGCCACGACAGAAAACTATGGCTACACCTTC,CASSFVPDATTENYGYTF
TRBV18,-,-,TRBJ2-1,TGTGCCAGCTCTAGTGACGGGAATACTGAGCAGTTCTTC,CASSSDGNTEQFF
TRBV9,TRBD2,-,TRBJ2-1,TGTGCCAGCAGCGTAGGTACTAGCGGGGGGGCCCCCTACAATGAGCAGTTCTTC,CASSVGTSGGAPYNEQFF
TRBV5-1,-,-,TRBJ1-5,TGCGCCAGCAGCTTATCAGGGATCGCCAATCAGCCCCAGCATTTT,CASSLSGIANQPQHF
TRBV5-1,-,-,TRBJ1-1,TGCGCCAGCAGTTCCCAAGTCGGGGTTGGGGCTGAAGCTTTCTTT,CASSSQVGVGAEAFF
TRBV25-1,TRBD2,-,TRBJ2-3,TGTGCCAGCAGTGAATTGCGGGGGAGGGGAGATACGCAGTATTTT,CASSELRGRGDTQYF
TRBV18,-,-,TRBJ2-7,TGTGCCAGCTCATTTCTGCCCGGGCCAGGGGTCGAGCAGTACTTC,CASSFLPGPGVEQYF
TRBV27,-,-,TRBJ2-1,TGTGCCAGCAGCCGCACGCCCGGGGGTACATACAATGAGCAGTTCTTC,CASSRTPGGTYNEQFF
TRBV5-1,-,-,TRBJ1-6,TGCGCCAGCAGCTTGGCCGACGGGCGCGGGGGGCATTCCCTCCACTTT,CASSLADGRGGHSLHF
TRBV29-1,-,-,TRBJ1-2,TGCAGCGTTGCATACGCGAATTATGTAGTTACAGGCGGCTATGGCTACACCTTC,CSVAYANYVVTGGYGYTF